A single sample is the source of the 17 T cell receptor beta chains below, sequenced in a study of blood T cell repertoires in COVID-19. Some clones are missing from TCRdb's copy, which holds only in-frame ones; the method was immunoSEQ multiplex PCR. The table records some 150,000 clones, about 87% of them present only once. The sequenced sample consisted of peripheral blood. These receptors all come from a young man with active or convalescent COVID-19.

This chain joins TRBV6-2 or TRBV6-3 and TRBJ2-1; a weak D match, TRBD2 (5 bases). The CDR3 contains 14 residues. The V gene lost 1 base and the J gene lost 4 bases, with 8 bases spanning the gap. From germline, CDR1 is MNHEY and CDR2 SVGEGT. CDR3 sequence (DNA): TGTGCCAGCAGTTACTATCGGGGATACAATGAGCAGTTCTTC. Translating gives CASSYYRGYNEQFF.

The V gene is TRBV29-1, the J gene TRBJ2-1; 8 bases are shared with TRBD2. This CDR3 contains 14 residues. In germline, CDR1 is SQVTM, CDR2 ANQGSEA. With 6 bases clipped from V and 1 base from J, the junction kept 5 bases outside the gene matches. This CDR3 is CSVESGGSYNEQFF. In DNA form, the CDR3 reads TGCAGCGTCGAGAGCGGGGGTTCCTACAATGAGCAGTTCTTC.

The J gene is TRBJ1-3, the V gene TRBV5-1; D unresolved. CDR1 is SGHRS and CDR2 is YFSETQ in the germline V gene. The CDR3 is 13 amino acids. V lost 4 bases, J lost 7 bases, and 12 bases lay in between. Written as DNA, the CDR3 is TGCGCCAGCAGCCCGGCGTCGGGGAACACCATATATTTT. It specifies CASSPASGNTIYF.

The J gene is TRBJ2-7, the V gene TRBV6-5; weak D call: TRBD1 (5 bases). The germline CDR1 and CDR2 sequences are MNHEY and SVGAGI. This CDR3 has 14 residues. Trimming took 0 bases from V and 3 from J, leaving 9 bases between them. The chain's CDR3 is CASSYSLDSYEQYF. CDR3 nucleotides: TGTGCCAGCAGTTACTCCCTCGACAGCTACGAGCAGTACTTC.

The J gene is TRBJ1-2, the V gene TRBV30; a possible D gene is TRBD1 (6 bases). CDR1 and CDR2 (germline): GTSNPN, SVGIG (reference sequence). V was clipped by 4 bases and J by 4 bases, with 10 bases between them. The CDR3 extends over 12 amino acids. The CDR3 DNA follows: TGTGCCTGGATCAGGGGTGGCTATGGCTACACCTTC. Amino acids: CAWIRGGYGYTF.

V usage is TRBV10-3 and J usage is TRBJ2-7; 12 bases match TRBD2. Germline CDR1 reads ENHRY; CDR2 reads SYGVKD. Trimming removed 2 bases from V and 3 bases from J; junction bases left unmatched: 8. This CDR3 is built from 17 residues. The chain's CDR3 is CAISEPVTSGSGYEQYF. CDR3 in DNA: TGTGCCATCAGTGAGCCAGTGACTAGCGGGAGCGGCTACGAGCAGTACTTC.

The V and J genes are TRBV29-1 and TRBJ1-2, with TRBD1 matching 10 bases. The CDR3 is made up of 16 amino acids. The germline V gene has CDR1 SQVTM and CDR2 ANQGSEA. J lost 2 bases, V lost 2 bases, and 8 bases had no gene match. In DNA form, the CDR3 reads TGCAGCGTTGAAACGGTTCGGGGACAGGGGAACTATGGCTACACCTTC. Translating gives CSVETVRGQGNYGYTF.

The genes are TRBV28 and TRBJ1-5, with a weak D call TRBD1 (6 bases). This CDR3 spans 14 amino acids. V shed 6 bases and J shed 4 bases, with 13 bases lying between them. Per germline, CDR1 MDHEN and CDR2 SYDVKM. This CDR3 reads CASSTGMGNQPQHF. The CDR3 region has the DNA TGTGCCAGCAGCACAGGGATGGGGAATCAGCCCCAGCATTTT.

The chain is built from TRBV23-1 and TRBJ2-3; the match to TRBD1 covers 7 bases. TRBV23-1 is labeled an ORF, and its function is uncertain. V shed 1 base and J 6 bases; nucleotides not matched to a gene: 7. The CDR3 runs to 15 residues. The CDR3 nucleotides are TGCGCCAGCAGTCAATGGGGACAGTTGCAGGATACGCAGTATTTT. This gives the protein CASSQWGQLQDTQYF.

The rearrangement joins TRBV5-1 to TRBJ1-4, with 7 nucleotides matching TRBD1. The CDR3 consists of 15 residues. The junction had 10 bases not matched to a gene; V was cut back by 4 bases and J by 7 bases. Per the germline V gene, CDR1 is SGHRS and CDR2 is YFSETQ. This chain's CDR3 is CASSPLTGRREKLFF. CDR3 in DNA: TGCGCCAGCAGCCCCTTGACAGGGAGGCGTGAAAAACTGTTTTTT.

This clone was picked up one time. J is TRBJ2-7 and V is TRBV6-2 or TRBV6-3; a weak D match, TRBD1 (6 bases). Trimming left V 5 bases short and J 5 bases short, with 13 bases between. Germline loops: CDR1 MNHEY, CDR2 SVGEGT. This CDR3 region has 13 residues. Here the CDR3 DNA reads TGTGCCAGCAGTAGGCAGGGGTTCCACGAGCAGTACTTC. This encodes CASSRQGFHEQYF.

V gene TRBV7-2 combines with J gene TRBJ2-1; TRBD2 aligns across 7 bases. There are 13 residues in the CDR3. From germline, CDR1 is SGHTA and CDR2 FQGNSA. V was clipped by 4 bases and J by 10 bases; unmatched bases: 7. The CDR3 is CASSSLRGGEQFF. DNA of the CDR3: TGTGCCAGCAGCTCCCTTCGGGGAGGGGAGCAGTTCTTC.

This rearrangement joins TRBV15 to TRBJ2-7; D ambiguous. V lost 5 bases and J 0 bases, leaving 8 bases between the germline ends. The CDR3 length is 13 residues. Germline lookup yields CDR1 LNHNV and CDR2 YYDKDF (reference sequence). The CDR3 loop reads CATSYTLSYEQYV. The CDR3 DNA reads TGTGCCACCAGCTACACCCTCTCCTACGAGCAGTACGTC.

The chain joins TRBV5-1 to TRBJ2-1; no reliable D call. CDR1 and CDR2 from the germline V gene are SGHRS and YFSETQ. V was clipped by 4 bases and J by 3 bases, with 23 bases between them. The CDR3 runs to 18 residues. The CDR3 DNA reads as TGCGCCAGCAGCCCTGGTTTCAGCACACAGAGCAACTACAATGAGCAGTTCTTC. Translated, it gives CASSPGFSTQSNYNEQFF.

CDR3 region: CASSGYGQETQYF. In nucleotides, the CDR3 is TGTGCCAGCAGTGGGTACGGTCAAGAGACCCAGTACTTC. The chain has TRBV2 and TRBJ2-5; D gene ambiguous. Germline CDR1 reads SNHLY; CDR2 reads FYNNEI. The CDR3 length is 13 residues. The ends were cut back, 4 bases at V and 2 bases at J, with 8 bases in the middle.

This clone came up a few times. The V call is TRBV18, the J call TRBJ1-1; 7 bases are a match to TRBD1. The CDR3 totals 15 residues. Germline lookup yields CDR1 KGHSH and CDR2 LQKENI. After removal of 6 bases from V and 4 bases from J, the junction contained 11 bases not matched to a gene. The CDR3 sequence is CASSLGWTGLTEAFF. Here the CDR3 DNA reads TGTGCCAGCTCCCTCGGTTGGACAGGCCTCACTGAAGCTTTCTTT.

V and J are TRBV4-2 and TRBJ2-7; possible D gene TRBD1, 5 bases. The CDR3 covers 16 residues. Trimming removed 0 bases at V and 0 bases at J, with 12 bases between. Germline CDR1 reads LGHNA; CDR2 reads YNFKEQ. CDR3: CASSQDFSRGSYEQYF. The CDR3 region has the DNA TGTGCCAGCAGCCAAGATTTTAGTAGGGGCTCCTACGAGCAGTACTTC.